Here is one TCR beta chain with its context. This entry comes from a study of blood T cell repertoires in COVID-19. Method: immunoSEQ multiplex PCR; TCRdb's copy keeps in-frame clones and lacks some. The sample lists roughly 100,000 clones, about four fifths occurring once. The TCR was taken from a man aged 65-85 years with active or convalescent COVID-19. Specimen: peripheral blood.

The CDR3 reads CSVEAQDQETQYF. The CDR3 DNA follows: TGCAGCGTTGAAGCGCAGGATCAAGAGACCCAGTACTTC. The J gene is TRBJ2-5, the V gene TRBV29-1; D ambiguous. CDR1 is SQVTM and CDR2 is ANQGSEA in the germline V gene. V gave up 1 base and J gave up 2 bases, with 8 bases separating them. The length of the CDR3 is 13 residues.